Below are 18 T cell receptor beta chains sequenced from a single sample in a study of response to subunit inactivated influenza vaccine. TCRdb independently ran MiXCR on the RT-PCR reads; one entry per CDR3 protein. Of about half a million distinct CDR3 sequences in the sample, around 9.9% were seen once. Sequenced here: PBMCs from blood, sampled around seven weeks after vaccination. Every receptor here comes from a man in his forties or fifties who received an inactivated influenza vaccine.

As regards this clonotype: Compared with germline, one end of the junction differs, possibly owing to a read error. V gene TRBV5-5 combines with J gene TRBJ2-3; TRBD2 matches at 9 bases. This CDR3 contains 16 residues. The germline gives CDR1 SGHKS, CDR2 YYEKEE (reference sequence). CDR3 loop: CASSLSTSGPTDTQDF. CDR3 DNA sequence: TGTGCCAGCAGCCTAAGTACTAGCGGGCCCACAGATACGCAGGATTTT. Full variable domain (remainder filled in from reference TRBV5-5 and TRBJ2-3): DAGVTQSPTHLIKTRGQQVTLRCSPISGHKSVSWYQQVLGQGPQFIFQYYEKEERGRGNFPDRFSARQFPNYSSELNVNALLLGDSALYLCASSLSTSGPTDTQDFGPGTRLTVL.

The DNA of the CDR3 is TGTGCCAGCAGCCTCCAGGGGGGCAAAGATACGCAGTATTTT. This sequence encodes CASSLQGGKDTQYF. The chain links TRBV3-1 to TRBJ2-3; TRBD1 is a possible D gene (7 bases). The germline V and J ends were trimmed by 4 bases and 5 bases, with 13 bases remaining between them. CDR1 is LGHDT, CDR2 YNNKEL, per germline (reference sequence). The CDR3 length is 14 residues.

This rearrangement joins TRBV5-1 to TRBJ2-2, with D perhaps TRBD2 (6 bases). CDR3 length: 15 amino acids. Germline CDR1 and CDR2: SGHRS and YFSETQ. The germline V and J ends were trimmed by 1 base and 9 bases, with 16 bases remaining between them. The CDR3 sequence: CASSLNAGSTWELFF. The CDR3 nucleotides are TGCGCCAGCAGCTTGAACGCGGGGAGTACCTGGGAGCTGTTTTTT.

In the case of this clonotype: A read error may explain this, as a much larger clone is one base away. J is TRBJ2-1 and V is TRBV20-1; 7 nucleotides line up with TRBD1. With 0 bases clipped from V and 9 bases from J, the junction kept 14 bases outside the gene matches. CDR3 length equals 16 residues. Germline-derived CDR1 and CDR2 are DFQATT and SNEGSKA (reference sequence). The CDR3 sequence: CSARDIGDRGRSEQFF. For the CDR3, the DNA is TGCAGTGCTAGAGATATAGGGGACAGAGGACGCAGTGAGCAGTTCTTC.

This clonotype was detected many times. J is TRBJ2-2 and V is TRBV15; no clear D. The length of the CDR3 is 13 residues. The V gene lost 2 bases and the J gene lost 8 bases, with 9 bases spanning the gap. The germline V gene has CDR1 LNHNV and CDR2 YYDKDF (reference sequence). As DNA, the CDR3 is TGTGCCACCAGCAGACCCACTAAAGGGGAGCTGTTTTTT. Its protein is CATSRPTKGELFF.

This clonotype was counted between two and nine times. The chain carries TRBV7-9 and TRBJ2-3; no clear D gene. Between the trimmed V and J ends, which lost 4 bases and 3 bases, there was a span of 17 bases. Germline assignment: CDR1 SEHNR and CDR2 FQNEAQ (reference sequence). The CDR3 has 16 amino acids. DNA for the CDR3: TGTGCCAGCAGCTCCCCGATGGGCGGCGTAACAGATACGCAGTATTTT. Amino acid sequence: CASSSPMGGVTDTQYF. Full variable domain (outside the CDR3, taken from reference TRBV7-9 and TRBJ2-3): DTGVSQNPRHKITKRGQNVTFRCDPISEHNRLYWYRQTLGQGPEFLTYFQNEAQLEKSRLLSDRFSAERPKGSFSTLEIQRTEQGDSAMYLCASSSPMGGVTDTQYFGPGTRLTVL.

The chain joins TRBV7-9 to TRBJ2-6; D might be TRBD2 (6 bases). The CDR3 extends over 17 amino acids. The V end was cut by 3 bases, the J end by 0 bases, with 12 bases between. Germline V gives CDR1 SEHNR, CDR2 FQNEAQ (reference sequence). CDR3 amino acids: CASSFRDLDSGANVLTF. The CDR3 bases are TGTGCCAGCAGCTTTCGGGACTTGGACTCTGGGGCCAACGTCCTGACTTTC. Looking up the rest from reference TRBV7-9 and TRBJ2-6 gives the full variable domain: DTGVSQNPRHKITKRGQNVTFRCDPISEHNRLYWYRQTLGQGPEFLTYFQNEAQLEKSRLLSDRFSAERPKGSFSTLEIQRTEQGDSAMYLCASSFRDLDSGANVLTFGAGSRLTVL.

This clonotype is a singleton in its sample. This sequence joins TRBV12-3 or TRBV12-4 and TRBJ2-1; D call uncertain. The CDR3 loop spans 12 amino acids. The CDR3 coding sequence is TGTGTCATCAGCCCCCCAGGCAATGAGCAGTTCTTC. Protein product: CVISPPGNEQFF.

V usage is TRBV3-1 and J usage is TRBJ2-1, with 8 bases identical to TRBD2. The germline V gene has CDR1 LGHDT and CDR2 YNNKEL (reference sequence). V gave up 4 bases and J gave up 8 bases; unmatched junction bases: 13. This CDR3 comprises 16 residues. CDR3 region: CASSPGYSGKRYEQFF. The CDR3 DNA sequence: TGTGCCAGCAGCCCCGGTTATAGCGGGAAAAGGTATGAGCAGTTCTTC.

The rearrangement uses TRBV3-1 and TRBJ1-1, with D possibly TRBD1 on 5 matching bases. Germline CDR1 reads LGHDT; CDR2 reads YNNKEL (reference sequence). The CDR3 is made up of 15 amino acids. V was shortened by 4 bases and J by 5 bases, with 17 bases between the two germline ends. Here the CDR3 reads CASSRRWDVGTEAFF. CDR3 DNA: TGTGCCAGCAGCCGACGATGGGACGTGGGGACTGAAGCTTTCTTT.

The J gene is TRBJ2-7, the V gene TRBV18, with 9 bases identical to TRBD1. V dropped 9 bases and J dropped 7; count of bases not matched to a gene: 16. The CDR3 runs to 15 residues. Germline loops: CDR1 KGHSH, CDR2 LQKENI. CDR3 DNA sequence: TGTGCCAGTTCCCCGGGACAGGGTCCTACGTTGGAGCAGTACTTC. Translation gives CASSPGQGPTLEQYF. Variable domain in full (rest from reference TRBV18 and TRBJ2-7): NAGVMQNPRHLVRRRGQEARLRCSPMKGHSHVYWYRQLPEEGLKFMVYLQKENIIDESGMPKERFSAEFPKEGPSILRIQQVVRGDSAAYFCASSPGQGPTLEQYFGPGTRLTVT.

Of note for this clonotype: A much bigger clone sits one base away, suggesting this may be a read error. As DNA, the CDR3 is TGTGCCAGCAGTTTAACCCCTAACTATGGCTACACCTTC. Encoded protein: CASSLTPNYGYTF. V usage is TRBV12-3 or TRBV12-4 and J usage is TRBJ1-2; D is ambiguous. The CDR3 is 13 amino acids. V lost 2 bases to trimming and J lost 0 bases, with 4 bases between them.

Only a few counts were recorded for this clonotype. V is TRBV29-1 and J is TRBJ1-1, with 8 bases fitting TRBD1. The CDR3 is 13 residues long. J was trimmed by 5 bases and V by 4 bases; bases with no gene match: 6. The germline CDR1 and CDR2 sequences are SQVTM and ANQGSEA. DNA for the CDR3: TGCAGCGTTGGAGACAGGGGAGGGACTGAAGCTTTCTTT. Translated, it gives CSVGDRGGTEAFF.

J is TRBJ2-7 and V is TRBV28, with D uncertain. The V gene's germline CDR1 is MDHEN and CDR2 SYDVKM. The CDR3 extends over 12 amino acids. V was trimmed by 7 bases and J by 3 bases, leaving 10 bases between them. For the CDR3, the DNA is TGTGCCAGCAAGAGACCATTCTACGAGCAGTACTTC. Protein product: CASKRPFYEQYF.

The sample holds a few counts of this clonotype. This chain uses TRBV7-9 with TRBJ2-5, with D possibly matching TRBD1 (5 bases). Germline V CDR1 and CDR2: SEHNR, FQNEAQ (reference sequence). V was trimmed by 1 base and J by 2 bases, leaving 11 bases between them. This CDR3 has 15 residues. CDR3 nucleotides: TGTGCCAGCAGCTTAGATCGACAGATTCAAGAGACCCAGTACTTC. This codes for CASSLDRQIQETQYF.

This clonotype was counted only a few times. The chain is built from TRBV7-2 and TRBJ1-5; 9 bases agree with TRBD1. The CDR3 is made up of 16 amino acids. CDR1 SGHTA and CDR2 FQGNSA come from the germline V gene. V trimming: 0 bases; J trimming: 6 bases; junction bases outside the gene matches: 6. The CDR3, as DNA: TGTGCCAGCAGCTTAGCTGGACAGGGGACGAGTCAGCCCCAGCATTTT. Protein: CASSLAGQGTSQPQHF.

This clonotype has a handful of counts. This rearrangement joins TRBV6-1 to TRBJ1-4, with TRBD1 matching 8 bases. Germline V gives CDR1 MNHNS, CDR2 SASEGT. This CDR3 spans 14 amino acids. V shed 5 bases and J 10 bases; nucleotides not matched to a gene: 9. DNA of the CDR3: TGTGCCAGCAGTACAGGGGGGGGATTTGGAAAACTGTTTTTT. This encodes CASSTGGGFGKLFF.

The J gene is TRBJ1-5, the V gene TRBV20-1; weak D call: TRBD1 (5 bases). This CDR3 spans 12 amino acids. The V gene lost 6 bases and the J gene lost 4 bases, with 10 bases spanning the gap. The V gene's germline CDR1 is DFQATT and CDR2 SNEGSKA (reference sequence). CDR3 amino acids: CSATDNNQPQHF. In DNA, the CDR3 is TGCAGTGCAACGGACAATAATCAGCCCCAGCATTTT.